This T cell receptor beta chain was obtained from a study of cytomegalovirus exposure and HLA in healthy donors. Whole-study context: In terms of ancestry, the Caucasian-associated cluster contained roughly 81% of the roughly 400 genotyped donors. The study's findings and limits: Later analysis identified a missense DCLRE1C variant that was linked to TCR beta V- and J-gene trimming. Among TCR beta chains, those listed as cytomegalovirus-associated numbered some 160.

All the people who gave samples were healthy bone marrow donors. Comments on this clone: Its specificity is unknown.

The CDR3 consists of 13 residues. Trimming cost V 6 bases and J 2 bases, with 14 bases left between them. Per the germline V gene, CDR1 is SQVTM and CDR2 is ANQGSEA. The PCR made use of 60 Vbeta and 13 Jbeta primers. Sequencing was performed with immunoSEQ multiplex PCR; in TCRdb, only in-frame clones are kept and a portion is missing. The sample carries around 130,000 clones, about 80% recorded once. This sequence originates from a boy aged 2 to 10 in good health and CMV-seronegative. Specimen: PBMCs. The V gene is TRBV29-1, the J gene TRBJ2-7; TRBD2 might be the D (6 bases). CDR3 sequence: CSVIYRETYEQYF. CDR3 coding DNA: TGCAGCGTCATCTATCGGGAGACCTACGAGCAGTACTTC.